The rows below give T cell receptor beta chains drawn from one sample of a study of blood T cells in healthy people across ages. TCRdb fed the 5' RACE reads into MiXCR, producing one record per CDR3 protein. Of hundreds of thousands of distinct CDR3 sequences in the sample, just under 25% were seen once. These data also formed part of another study, on T cells of mothers and their children.

Sequences were obtained from blood. Receptor source: a boy younger than 18 in good health. Each CDR3 is given with its conserved first and last residue. Fields, in order: clone size, J gene, V gene, D gene, CDR3 DNA, CDR3 protein. A D gene is named only where the DNA matches it firmly. For some rows the clone size is stated as once, few or many, or as a class when expanded; others skip it.

clone size: -
J gene: TRBJ2-7
V gene: TRBV2
D gene: -
CDR3 DNA: TGTGCCAGCACCCGGGGTGGTTACGAGCAGTACTTC
CDR3 protein: CASTRGGYEQYF

clone size: few
J gene: TRBJ2-7
V gene: TRBV7-2
D gene: -
CDR3 DNA: TGTGCCAGCAGCTTAGGGTCGCACGAGCAGTACTTC
CDR3 protein: CASSLGSHEQYF

clone size: -
J gene: TRBJ2-3
V gene: TRBV28
D gene: -
CDR3 DNA: TGTGCCAGCAGTTCCCCAGGGGGGGGTAGCACAGATACGCAGTATTTT
CDR3 protein: CASSSPGGGSTDTQYF

clone size: -
J gene: TRBJ2-5
V gene: TRBV9
D gene: -
CDR3 DNA: TGTGCCAGCAGCCCAGAGGGGCTAGAAGAGACCCAGTACTTC
CDR3 protein: CASSPEGLEETQYF

clone size: few
J gene: TRBJ1-1
V gene: TRBV29-1
D gene: -
CDR3 DNA: TGCAGCGTTGATTGGGTGAACACTGAAGCTTTCTTT
CDR3 protein: CSVDWVNTEAFF

clone size: once
J gene: TRBJ2-7
V gene: TRBV5-1
D gene: -
CDR3 DNA: TGCGCCAGCAGCTTGGCCGAGATGGAACGGTACTTC
CDR3 protein: CASSLAEMERYF

clone size: -
J gene: TRBJ2-7
V gene: TRBV5-4
D gene: -
CDR3 DNA: TGTGCCAGCAGCTTGGATCTGGCCATGCAGTACTTC
CDR3 protein: CASSLDLAMQYF

clone size: -
J gene: TRBJ2-7
V gene: TRBV6-6
D gene: TRBD2
CDR3 DNA: TGTGCCAGCAGCCGCGAGCGGGGGGCCTGCGAGCAGTACTTC
CDR3 protein: CASSRERGACEQYF

clone size: -
J gene: TRBJ2-7
V gene: TRBV28
D gene: -
CDR3 DNA: TGTGCCAGCAGTATTCCGGGACTTCACTACGAGCAGTACTTC
CDR3 protein: CASSIPGLHYEQYF

clone size: -
J gene: TRBJ1-5
V gene: TRBV25-1
D gene: -
CDR3 DNA: TGTGCCAGCAGTGAGTCCGGGGATAGCAATCAGCCCCAGCATTTT
CDR3 protein: CASSESGDSNQPQHF

clone size: -
J gene: TRBJ2-6
V gene: TRBV5-1
D gene: -
CDR3 DNA: TGCGCCAGCAGCTTGGAAGGGCTCTCTGGGGCCAACGTCCTGACTTTC
CDR3 protein: CASSLEGLSGANVLTF

clone size: few
J gene: TRBJ2-7
V gene: TRBV11-2
D gene: -
CDR3 DNA: TGTGCCAGCAGCTTAATTGTCCGCGGGAAGAGCTACGAGCAGTACTTC
CDR3 protein: CASSLIVRGKSYEQYF

clone size: once
J gene: TRBJ1-5
V gene: TRBV28
D gene: -
CDR3 DNA: TGTGCCAGCAGTTTGAGCCAGGCCCTCAATCAGCCCCAGCATTTT
CDR3 protein: CASSLSQALNQPQHF

clone size: -
J gene: TRBJ2-7
V gene: TRBV29-1
D gene: -
CDR3 DNA: TGCAGCGTGACCAAATCTGAACTAGGAGCCTACGAGCAGTACTTC
CDR3 protein: CSVTKSELGAYEQYF

clone size: -
J gene: TRBJ1-2
V gene: TRBV5-1
D gene: -
CDR3 DNA: TGCGCCAGCGGATCGGACTATGGCTACACCTTC
CDR3 protein: CASGSDYGYTF

clone size: few
J gene: TRBJ1-2
V gene: TRBV18
D gene: -
CDR3 DNA: TGTGCCAGCTCAAAACAGGGAAGTACTAACTATGGCTACACCTTC
CDR3 protein: CASSKQGSTNYGYTF

clone size: once
J gene: TRBJ2-7
V gene: TRBV27
D gene: -
CDR3 DNA: TGTGCCAGCAGTTTGTCGACAGCTGAGTACTACGAGCAGTACTTC
CDR3 protein: CASSLSTAEYYEQYF

clone size: -
J gene: TRBJ2-5
V gene: TRBV4-1
D gene: -
CDR3 DNA: TGCGCCAGCAGTCCAGCATATCCTGAGAGGGCCCAAGAGACCCAGTACTTC
CDR3 protein: CASSPAYPERAQETQYF

clone size: few
J gene: TRBJ1-5
V gene: TRBV12-3/TRBV12-4
D gene: -
CDR3 DNA: TGTGCCAGCAGTTCTCACTCTGGTATCTCGTACAATCAGCCCCAGCATTTT
CDR3 protein: CASSSHSGISYNQPQHF

clone size: few
J gene: TRBJ2-1
V gene: TRBV7-3
D gene: -
CDR3 DNA: TGTGCCAGCAGCTTAGGGGACTTATACAATGAGCAGTTCTTC
CDR3 protein: CASSLGDLYNEQFF

clone size: few
J gene: TRBJ2-2
V gene: TRBV6-5
D gene: -
CDR3 DNA: TGTGCCAGCAGTTACGAACCGTCTCCGGCCGTCACCGGGGAGCTGTTTTTT
CDR3 protein: CASSYEPSPAVTGELFF

clone size: -
J gene: TRBJ2-4
V gene: TRBV4-1
D gene: TRBD2
CDR3 DNA: TGCGCCAGCAGCCCACTAGCGGAGAAAGACATTCAGTACTTC
CDR3 protein: CASSPLAEKDIQYF

clone size: few
J gene: TRBJ2-3
V gene: TRBV29-1
D gene: -
CDR3 DNA: TGCAGCGTGCCGTCGGGGGCTAGGAATACGCAGTATTTT
CDR3 protein: CSVPSGARNTQYF

clone size: few
J gene: TRBJ1-2
V gene: TRBV9
D gene: -
CDR3 DNA: TGTGCCAGCAGCGTAGCTTCGGGGGTACAGTGGGGCTACACCTTC
CDR3 protein: CASSVASGVQWGYTF

clone size: -
J gene: TRBJ2-2
V gene: TRBV7-9
D gene: TRBD2
CDR3 DNA: TGTGCCAGCAGCCCCGTGGCTAGCGGGGCTGCGAACACCGGGGAGCTGTTTTTT
CDR3 protein: CASSPVASGAANTGELFF

clone size: -
J gene: TRBJ1-2
V gene: TRBV6-6
D gene: -
CDR3 DNA: TGTGCCAGCAGCACCAGCCCTCACGGCTACACCTTC
CDR3 protein: CASSTSPHGYTF

clone size: -
J gene: TRBJ2-7
V gene: TRBV3-1
D gene: -
CDR3 DNA: TGTGCCAGCAGTTCCCTAGGAAGCTCCTACGAGCAGTACTTC
CDR3 protein: CASSSLGSSYEQYF

clone size: -
J gene: TRBJ2-2
V gene: TRBV7-8
D gene: -
CDR3 DNA: TGTGCCAGCAGCCCGAAACCCGGGGAGCTGTTTTTT
CDR3 protein: CASSPKPGELFF

clone size: -
J gene: TRBJ2-1
V gene: TRBV7-9
D gene: TRBD1
CDR3 DNA: TGTGCCAGCAGCTTCCAGGGGGATGAGCAGTTCTTC
CDR3 protein: CASSFQGDEQFF

clone size: few
J gene: TRBJ2-5
V gene: TRBV3-1
D gene: -
CDR3 DNA: TGCGCCAGCAGCCAAGAAACTGAGACCCAGTACTTC
CDR3 protein: CASSQETETQYF

clone size: few
J gene: TRBJ2-7
V gene: TRBV2
D gene: -
CDR3 DNA: TGTGCCAGCAGGGGATTTGTGCACGAGCAGTACTTC
CDR3 protein: CASRGFVHEQYF

clone size: -
J gene: TRBJ2-7
V gene: TRBV12-3/TRBV12-4
D gene: -
CDR3 DNA: TGTGCCAGTGGGCCTCGATTCTACGAGCAGTACTTC
CDR3 protein: CASGPRFYEQYF

clone size: -
J gene: TRBJ2-5
V gene: TRBV7-9
D gene: -
CDR3 DNA: TGTGCCAGCAGCCAGACTCCCGAACGGGATGGGCGGGGAGGAGAGACCCAGTACTTC
CDR3 protein: CASSQTPERDGRGGETQYF

clone size: -
J gene: TRBJ2-1
V gene: TRBV6-2/TRBV6-3
D gene: -
CDR3 DNA: TGTGCCAGCAGCCGGACCGGGGTGGAGCAGTTCTTC
CDR3 protein: CASSRTGVEQFF

clone size: -
J gene: TRBJ2-7
V gene: TRBV20-1
D gene: TRBD2
CDR3 DNA: TGCAGTGCGAAACCGCTAGCGGGGACTTCCTACGAGCAGTACTTC
CDR3 protein: CSAKPLAGTSYEQYF

clone size: few
J gene: TRBJ1-4
V gene: TRBV20-1
D gene: TRBD1
CDR3 DNA: TGCAGTGCTAGAGAACCCGGGACAGCTAATGAAAAACTGTTTTTT
CDR3 protein: CSAREPGTANEKLFF

clone size: -
J gene: TRBJ2-1
V gene: TRBV20-1
D gene: TRBD2
CDR3 DNA: TGCAGTGCCGGGAGGGCCTCCTACAATGAGCAGTTCTTC
CDR3 protein: CSAGRASYNEQFF

clone size: -
J gene: TRBJ2-5
V gene: TRBV11-2
D gene: -
CDR3 DNA: TGTGCCAGCAGCCCCCTGGGTGCGGACCAAGAGACCCAGTACTTC
CDR3 protein: CASSPLGADQETQYF

clone size: once
J gene: TRBJ2-5
V gene: TRBV12-3/TRBV12-4
D gene: TRBD2
CDR3 DNA: TGTGCCAGCAGCCCTAATAGCGGGAGTGAGACCCAGTACTTC
CDR3 protein: CASSPNSGSETQYF

clone size: few
J gene: TRBJ2-3
V gene: TRBV9
D gene: -
CDR3 DNA: TGTGCCAGCAGCGTAGTAGAAGTAGCGGGCACAGATACGCAGTATTTT
CDR3 protein: CASSVVEVAGTDTQYF

clone size: -
J gene: TRBJ2-7
V gene: TRBV5-6
D gene: -
CDR3 DNA: TGTGCCAGCAGCCAGATCCCCGGGACGGAGGCCTACGAGCAGTACTTC
CDR3 protein: CASSQIPGTEAYEQYF

clone size: -
J gene: TRBJ2-7
V gene: TRBV29-1
D gene: TRBD1
CDR3 DNA: TGCAGCGTTGAAGGGGCCCCCTGGACAGGGGGCTACGAGCAGTACTTC
CDR3 protein: CSVEGAPWTGGYEQYF